Below are 29 T cell receptor beta chains sequenced from a single sample in a study of T cell repertoires in cytomegalovirus infection (dated by TCRdb to between 2018 and 2021). Sequencing was carried out with an Illumina HiSeq 1500. TCRdb took the public reads, trimmed them with fastp at Q25, ran MiXCR for clone calling and kept in-frame beta chains. Rows with a matching CDR3 protein are joined into one entry that keeps the most common DNA and genes. The sample table lists around 330,000 distinct CDR3 sequences, about a sixth of them with a count of one. Around 12% of the sample belongs to the ten largest clones. Sequenced material: PBMCs. The receptors shown here come from a human donor in good health (CMV status not recorded). Some clones in this sample may be carry-over from other donors' samples.

The rearrangement uses TRBV5-1 and TRBJ1-1; D remains ambiguous. V was cut by 0 bases and J by 7 bases, with 13 bases left in between. Looked up from germline, CDR1 is SGHRS and CDR2 is YFSETQ. The CDR3 spans 14 residues. CDR3 in amino acids: CASSLDGPSLEAFF. The CDR3 nucleotides read TGCGCCAGCAGCTTGGACGGCCCATCCCTTGAAGCTTTCTTT.

The chain joins TRBV2 to TRBJ2-2; 10 positions agree with TRBD1. The ends lost 4 bases at V and 4 bases at J; junction bases unmatched: 3. The CDR3 sequence is 15 residues long. CDR1 is SNHLY, CDR2 FYNNEI, per germline. The CDR3 DNA sequence: TGTGCCAGCAGTGGACAGGGGGCGTTCACCGGGGAGCTGTTTTTT. It specifies CASSGQGAFTGELFF.

This chain joins TRBV6-8 and TRBJ1-1; D may be TRBD1 (5 bases). This CDR3 region has 12 residues. Deletions cut 8 bases from V and 3 bases from J, with 10 bases between. CDR1 and CDR2 (germline): MNHGY, SAAAGT. CDR3 DNA sequence: TGTGCCAGCTACGGGGGGTACACTGAAGCTTTCTTT. Translating gives CASYGGYTEAFF.

The rearrangement uses TRBV5-1 and TRBJ1-2; D might be TRBD1 (5 bases). The CDR3 extends over 17 amino acids. Trimming took off 1 base at V and 2 bases at J, with 18 bases between the two ends. CDR1 is SGHRS and CDR2 is YFSETQ in the germline V gene. In nucleotides, the CDR3 is TGCGCCAGCAGCTTGATCACAGGCCCTACCCTGAACTATGGCTACACCTTC. Its protein product is CASSLITGPTLNYGYTF.

This clonotype showed up just a few times. The chain couples TRBV28 to TRBJ2-3; 11 positions match TRBD2. The CDR3 is 13 amino acids. In germline, CDR1 is MDHEN, CDR2 SYDVKM. In DNA form, the CDR3 reads TGTGTTGCATCTAGCGGGGGGCCAGGAGGGCAGTATTTT. This sequence encodes CVASSGGPGGQYF.

This clonotype was picked up a small number of times. The chain carries TRBV7-2 and TRBJ2-5, with D perhaps matching TRBD1 or TRBD2 (6 bases each). The CDR3 spans 14 residues. The germline V gene has CDR1 SGHTA and CDR2 FQGNSA. V was shortened by 0 bases and J by 6 bases, with 11 bases between the two germline ends. The CDR3 nucleotides are TGTGCCAGCAGCTTAGCCCAGGGGAGGAAGACCCAGTACTTC. It encodes CASSLAQGRKTQYF. The variable domain in full, completed from reference TRBV7-2 and TRBJ2-5, reads GAGVSQSPSNKVTEKGKDVELRCDPISGHTALYWYRQSLGQGLEFLIYFQGNSAPDKSGLPSDRFSAERTGGSVSTLTIQRTQQEDSAVYLCASSLAQGRKTQYFGPGTRLLVL.

Note on this clonotype: At one end, the junction sequence differs from germline, possibly due to a read error. The rearrangement uses TRBV19 and TRBJ1-5; D is unclear. Germline V lookup: CDR1 LNHDA, CDR2 SQIVND (reference sequence). The CDR3 spans 11 residues. This chain's CDR3 is CVSGFGGPQHF. Written as DNA, the CDR3 is TGTGTCAGTGGTTTCGGCGGCCCCCAGCATTTT.

This rearrangement joins TRBV5-1 to TRBJ2-7; either TRBD1 or TRBD2 may supply D (5 bases each). Germline values: CDR1 SGHRS, CDR2 YFSETQ. The CDR3 runs to 15 residues. Trimming shortened V by 0 bases and J by 2 bases, and 12 bases separated the two germline ends. CDR3 residues: CASSLGLQGPYEQYF. The CDR3 nucleotides read TGCGCCAGCAGCTTGGGACTGCAGGGACCCTACGAGCAGTACTTC.

This clonotype has more than one count but fewer than ten. This chain connects TRBV30 to TRBJ2-1, with D possibly TRBD2 on 7 matching bases. The V and J ends lost 1 base and 5 bases respectively, with 18 bases between them. The CDR3 loop spans 16 amino acids. Germline CDR1 and CDR2: GTSNPN and SVGIG (reference sequence). CDR3 sequence reads: CAWSERDIEGDNEQFF. CDR3 DNA sequence: TGTGCCTGGAGTGAGCGGGACATAGAAGGGGACAATGAGCAGTTCTTC.

The rearrangement uses TRBV4-1 and TRBJ2-7; TRBD2 might be the D (7 bases). V shed 0 bases and J shed 7 bases, with 22 bases lying between them. The germline V gene has CDR1 MGHRA and CDR2 YSYEKL. This CDR3 has 17 amino acids. DNA of the CDR3: TGCGCCAGCAGCCAAGAAGGGGTCCCGGGGGGCCCAAGGGAGCAGTACTTC. This gives the protein CASSQEGVPGGPREQYF.

The chain couples TRBV5-1 to TRBJ1-1; 8 bases agree with TRBD1. Germline values: CDR1 SGHRS, CDR2 YFSETQ. V was pared by 5 bases and J by 5 bases, with 8 bases of the junction left unmatched. This CDR3 has 14 amino acids. CDR3 in amino acids: CASSYRQGMTEAFF. CDR3 nucleotides: TGCGCCAGCAGTTACCGACAGGGGATGACTGAAGCTTTCTTT. The full variable domain, completed using reference TRBV5-1 and TRBJ1-1, is KAGVTQTPRYLIKTRGQQVTLSCSPISGHRSVSWYQQTPGQGLQFLFEYFSETQRNKGNFPGRFSGRQFSNSRSEMNVSTLELGDSALYLCASSYRQGMTEAFFGQGTRLTVV.

The chain is built from TRBV6-5 and TRBJ2-7, with D uncertain. The V end lost 2 bases, the J end lost 7 bases, and 18 bases lay between the germline ends. The CDR3 totals 15 residues. Germline V gene lookup returns CDR1 MNHEY and CDR2 SVGAGI. The DNA of the CDR3 is TGTGCCAGCAGTTACGGCTCCGCTCCTGCTGGTGAGCAGTACTTC. This codes for CASSYGSAPAGEQYF.

This clonotype was detected many times. The chain joins TRBV4-1 to TRBJ1-6, with 7 bases aligning to TRBD1. The CDR3 loop spans 17 amino acids. The trim removed 0 bases at V and 7 bases at J, leaving 9 bases unmatched. CDR1 is MGHRA, CDR2 YSYEKL, per germline. This chain's CDR3 is CASSQDAAGQTNSPLHF. CDR3 DNA: TGCGCCAGCAGCCAAGATGCAGCGGGACAGACAAATTCACCCCTCCACTTT.

The rearrangement joins TRBV7-8 to TRBJ2-5; possibly TRBD1 or TRBD2 for D (5 bases each). The CDR3 is 14 residues long. The V gene's germline CDR1 is SGHVS and CDR2 FQNEAQ. V was cut by 6 bases and J by 9 bases, with 20 bases left in between. The CDR3 sequence is CASRFGTPVGAQYF. In nucleotides, the CDR3 is TGTGCCAGCAGATTCGGGACCCCGGTCGGGGCCCAGTACTTC. Full variable domain (outside the CDR3, taken from reference TRBV7-8 and TRBJ2-5): GAGVSQSPRYKVAKRGQDVALRCDPISGHVSLFWYQQALGQGPEFLTYFQNEAQLDKSGLPSDRFFAERPEGSVSTLKIQRTQQEDSAVYLCASRFGTPVGAQYFGPGTRLLVL.

This clonotype was seen many times. The CDR3 here is CASSFFGYNQPQHF. CDR3 in DNA: TGTGCCAGCAGTTTTTTCGGGTACAATCAGCCCCAGCATTTT. The V call is TRBV28, the J call TRBJ1-5; D ambiguous. Between the trimmed V and J ends, which lost 3 bases and 3 bases, there was a span of 9 bases. This CDR3 region has 14 residues. CDR1 is MDHEN, CDR2 SYDVKM, per germline. Together with reference TRBV28 and TRBJ1-5, the CDR3 gives the full variable domain: DVKVTQSSRYLVKRTGEKVFLECVQDMDHENMFWYRQDPGLGLRLIYFSYDVKMKEKGDIPEGYSVSREKKERFSLILESASTNQTSMYLCASSFFGYNQPQHFGDGTRLSIL.

This chain joins TRBV7-8 and TRBJ2-5; D remains unclear. V shed 5 bases and J shed 5 bases, with 12 bases lying between them. The CDR3 has 13 residues. Looked up from germline, CDR1 is SGHVS and CDR2 is FQNEAQ. This CDR3 is CASSRTSFETQYF. CDR3 in DNA: TGTGCCAGCAGCCGAACTTCGTTTGAGACCCAGTACTTC. Filled out from reference TRBV7-8 and TRBJ2-5, the complete variable domain reads GAGVSQSPRYKVAKRGQDVALRCDPISGHVSLFWYQQALGQGPEFLTYFQNEAQLDKSGLPSDRFFAERPEGSVSTLKIQRTQQEDSAVYLCASSRTSFETQYFGPGTRLLVL.

A remark on this clonotype: At one boundary the junction diverges from the germline segment, which might be a read error. In nucleotides, the CDR3 is TGTGCCAACAGCCAAGATCACAGGGGCGGATTAAACTATGGCTACACCTTC. Translation: CANSQDHRGGLNYGYTF. The chain couples TRBV4-1 to TRBJ1-2, with TRBD1 matching 7 bases. Germline CDR1 is MGHRA and CDR2 is YSYEKL. The CDR3 has 17 amino acids.

This clonotype showed up many times. The chain recombines TRBV5-6 with TRBJ1-4; TRBD1 aligns across 9 bases. This CDR3 spans 16 amino acids. The J segment lost 5 bases and the V segment lost 2 bases, leaving 7 bases of the junction unmatched. Germline CDR1 SGHDT, CDR2 YYEEEE. The CDR3 DNA is TGTGCCAGCAGCTTAGACAGGGGGAGGTTGAATGAAAAACTGTTTTTT. Protein sequence: CASSLDRGRLNEKLFF.

The chain couples TRBV20-1 to TRBJ1-5; maybe TRBD1 (6 bases). Germline CDR1 is DFQATT and CDR2 is SNEGSKA (reference sequence). There are 13 residues in the CDR3. Trimming left V 6 bases short and J 0 bases short, with 9 bases between. For the CDR3, the DNA is TGCAGTGCGTACAGGGATAGCAATCAGCCCCAGCATTTT. This gives the protein CSAYRDSNQPQHF.

This clonotype was observed a handful of times. The rearrangement links TRBV20-1 to TRBJ2-7; D is ambiguous. The germline V gene encodes CDR1 DFQATT and CDR2 SNEGSKA (reference sequence). There are 12 residues in the CDR3. The V gene lost 1 base and the J gene lost 6 bases, with 10 bases spanning the gap. CDR3 DNA: TGCAGTGCTAGAGGCCAGCCTGGCGAGCAGTACTTC. This encodes CSARGQPGEQYF.

This clonotype was counted between two and nine times. The chain is built from TRBV20-1 and TRBJ2-3, with D tentatively TRBD1 or TRBD2 (6 bases each). The CDR3 is 15 amino acids. Per germline, CDR1 DFQATT and CDR2 SNEGSKA (reference sequence). V was clipped by 0 bases and J by 4 bases, with 14 bases between them. The CDR3 sequence is CSAREGGRTADTQYF. CDR3 DNA sequence: TGCAGTGCTAGAGAGGGGGGCAGGACCGCAGATACGCAGTATTTT.

The chain couples TRBV20-1 to TRBJ1-2; D is perhaps TRBD1 (6 bases). The V and J ends lost 5 bases and 8 bases respectively, with 18 bases between them. Germline CDR1 DFQATT, CDR2 SNEGSKA (reference sequence). The CDR3 length is 13 residues. CDR3 nucleotide sequence: TGCAGTGCTCCCCCTGGGGGGGCGGGGGGCTACACCTTC. Translation gives CSAPPGGAGGYTF.

This clonotype was picked up many times. This chain links TRBV7-2 with TRBJ2-5, with 7 bases that match TRBD2. Looked up from germline, CDR1 is SGHTA and CDR2 is FQGNSA. The CDR3 spans 16 residues. Unmatched junction bases numbered 9, after V lost 3 bases and J lost 2 bases. The CDR3 sequence: CASSFQRGGTQETQYF. CDR3 coding DNA: TGTGCCAGCAGCTTTCAGCGGGGAGGAACACAAGAGACCCAGTACTTC.

This clonotype has more than one count but fewer than ten. V usage is TRBV12-3 or TRBV12-4 and J usage is TRBJ1-1; D is ambiguous. V was pared by 2 bases and J by 6 bases, with 13 bases between. The CDR3 is made up of 14 amino acids. The CDR3 region is CASSLQSSHAEAFF. CDR3 coding DNA: TGTGCCAGCAGTTTACAGTCCTCCCACGCTGAAGCTTTCTTT.

This clonotype was seen repeatedly, ten times or more. The chain carries TRBV7-9 and TRBJ2-5; no definite D call. Germline-derived CDR1 and CDR2 are SEHNR and FQNEAQ (reference sequence). V gave up 2 bases and J gave up 1 base, with 8 bases separating them. This CDR3 has 14 residues. The chain's CDR3 is CASSLTAFQETQYF. CDR3 DNA: TGTGCCAGCAGCTTAACGGCGTTCCAAGAGACCCAGTACTTC. Looking up the rest from reference TRBV7-9 and TRBJ2-5 gives the full variable domain: DTGVSQNPRHKITKRGQNVTFRCDPISEHNRLYWYRQTLGQGPEFLTYFQNEAQLEKSRLLSDRFSAERPKGSFSTLEIQRTEQGDSAMYLCASSLTAFQETQYFGPGTRLLVL.

In its sample, this clonotype was seen many times. This chain links TRBV7-2 with TRBJ2-6; D ambiguous. Germline V gene lookup returns CDR1 SGHTA and CDR2 FQGNSA. The CDR3 is 18 residues long. With 0 bases removed from V and 0 bases from J, the gap between germline ends came to 12 bases. Here the CDR3 reads CASSLASAASSGANVLTF. The DNA of the CDR3 is TGTGCCAGCAGCTTAGCTTCGGCGGCTAGCTCTGGGGCCAACGTCCTGACTTTC.

V is TRBV7-9 and J is TRBJ2-1; the D gene is possibly TRBD2 (5 bases). Germline CDR1 reads SEHNR; CDR2 reads FQNEAQ (reference sequence). This CDR3 contains 14 residues. Trimming stripped 5 bases from V and 7 bases from J, with 15 bases between. The CDR3 protein is CASSVLVRRNEQFF. Written as DNA, the CDR3 is TGTGCCAGCAGCGTACTCGTACGGAGGAATGAGCAGTTCTTC.

The sample holds a few counts of this clonotype. This chain links TRBV6-5 with TRBJ2-3; 16 bases are shared with TRBD2. The length of the CDR3 is 18 residues. Unmatched junction bases numbered 10, after V lost 4 bases and J lost 6 bases. Germline V gene data show CDR1 as MNHEY and CDR2 as SVGAGI. The CDR3 nucleotides are TGTGCCAGCAGTTCTTACTCGGGACTAGCGGGGGGGCGGGATACGCAGTATTTT. It translates to CASSSYSGLAGGRDTQYF.

This sequence joins TRBV7-3 and TRBJ2-2, with a possible D match to TRBD2 (5 bases). CDR1 and CDR2 (germline): SGHTA, FQGTGA. With 3 bases removed from V and 5 bases from J, the gap between germline ends came to 13 bases. This CDR3 spans 15 amino acids. The DNA of the CDR3 is TGTGCCAGCAGCTTCACTGGAGGAAAAACCGGGGAGCTGTTTTTT. Its translation is CASSFTGGKTGELFF.